Sequencing of this TCR beta chain was carried out in a study of CD8+ T cells in alopecia areata. Across the whole study: In an open-label trial, patients got 5 to 10 mg tofacitinib twice daily.

Following extraction, RNA underwent reverse transcription to cDNA, which served as the sequencing template. The method was immunoSEQ multiplex PCR; TCRdb's version includes in-frame clones alone and lacks a portion of them. This sample has under 200,000 clones, with around 60% found just once. Study results and limitations: Tofacitinib delivered significant drops in scalp clonality and in expanded CD8+ clones among the top 100.

Points on this clone: Its antigen remains unknown.

Germline lookup yields CDR1 SNHLY and CDR2 FYNNEI. V was clipped by 6 bases and J by 1 base; unmatched bases: 7. The CDR3 totals 15 residues. Treatment meaning: oral pan-JAK inhibitor, 5-10 mg twice daily. The chain links TRBV2 to TRBJ1-1; TRBD1 aligns across 8 bases. The sequences come from CD4+ T cells sorted from blood, collected at week 24, from a patient treated with tofacitinib. The sequence came from a human donor with alopecia areata. CDR3 coding DNA: TGTGCCAGCAGGCCCCGGACAGGGTGGAACACTGAAGCTTTCTTT. It yields the protein CASRPRTGWNTEAFF.